Described below is a single TCR beta chain sequence and its context. The antigen is undetermined. The sample is drawn from a study of T cell repertoires in cytomegalovirus infection. This CDR3 region has 19 residues. The V gene's germline CDR1 is SGHAT and CDR2 FQNNGV. V was cut by 2 bases and J by 5 bases, with 26 bases left in between. TCRdb passed the reads through MiXCR, listing each CDR3 protein once. The repertoire consists of 640,000 or so distinct CDR3 sequences, with roughly 36% occurring once and the leading ten covering about 20%. This receptor was obtained from a human donor in good health (CMV status not recorded). Some clones in this sample may be carry-over from other donors' samples. V gene TRBV11-2 combines with J gene TRBJ2-3; D might be TRBD1 (6 bases). The sample in question was cultured PBMCs, obtained from culture after CMV antigen stimulation. CDR3 region: CASSLPDRRVGGSEDTQYF. In DNA form, the CDR3 reads TGTGCCAGCAGCTTACCGGACAGACGAGTTGGTGGGAGCGAAGATACGCAGTATTTT. The variable domain in full, with the rest retrieved from reference TRBV11-2 and TRBJ2-3, is EAGVAQSPRYKIIEKRQSVAFWCNPISGHATLYWYQQILGQGPKLLIQFQNNGVVDDSQLPKDRFSAERLKGVDSTLKIQPAKLEDSAVYLCASSLPDRRVGGSEDTQYFGPGTRLTVL.